Sequencing of this T cell receptor (beta chain) was carried out in a study of cytomegalovirus exposure and HLA in healthy donors (dated by TCRdb to about 2017). Study-wide context: The 550 to 750 repertoires of the first cohort and the roughly 110 validation repertoires were produced on the same platform, according to a later analysis. Besides the first cohort of around 700 subjects, a separate validation cohort made up of 120 or so different subjects was used. To predict cytomegalovirus infection status, the study combined high-throughput TCR immunosequencing, statistical association of individual TCRs with disease status, and machine learning. The study aimed to test whether signatures of past pathogen exposure could be identified by cataloging public T cell receptors.

Libraries were built with the immunoSEQ multiplex PCR assay. The original pipeline was this. A statistical classification framework was built to diagnose cytomegalovirus status from the catalog of TCR beta chain sequences. Drawn from immuneACCESS, this table holds only the in-frame rearrangements with V and J called that TCRdb kept. Clones are partly lost; checked studies trace under half to an unresolved V gene and leave the rest unexplained. V and J calls and clone size follow that table, whereas D and trimming were derived from the DNA. For this sample there are 200,000 or so clones; 80% to 90% appear just once. The ten largest clonotypes hold about 2% of the sample. CDR1 and CDR2, looked up from the germline V gene (reference sequence), are LNHDA and SQIVND. From the cysteine through the phenylalanine, the CDR3 covers 13 amino acids. Of the read, only the CDR3 DNA is kept; its 39 bases are in frame from base 1. V is shortened by 3 bases, J by 5 bases, and the region joining them spans 11 bases.

Donors formed part of the validation cohort, which comprised 120 subjects and was distinct from the first cohort of 690 or so subjects. As to this clone: The target of this receptor is not known. No qualities accompany the bases; no much larger clone lies one base away.

The study at large found these results: Subsequent analysis determined that TCRs grouped into clusters in the first cohort also showed a tendency toward co-occurrence across the roughly 120 validation repertoires, and roughly 95% of cluster scores exceeded 0. In both the original and validation cohorts, the classifier was reported to diagnose cytomegalovirus status with high specificity and sensitivity. The authors suggested that the approach could potentially be extended to other disease states and immunological phenotypes. Most TCR sequences were seen in very few donors, while some public TCRs were found in many individuals. Three of the identified cytomegalovirus-associated TCR beta chains were confirmed in vitro to be specific for cytomegalovirus antigens. The study gave a list of 150 to 200 TCR beta chains associated with cytomegalovirus. A later analysis lacked HLA typing for the validation cohort, so it scored co-occurrence in that cohort across all 120 repertoires.

The TCR sequence derives from a woman under 30 in good health and CMV-seropositive. The chain employs TRBV19 and TRBJ2-7; perhaps TRBD2 is the D gene, with 5 bases matching. Sequencing was carried out using PBMCs. The DNA reads TGTGCCAGTAGTATTTCGCGGGTGGACGAGCAGTACTTC. Protein translation: CASSISRVDEQYF.